The clone carrying this T cell receptor beta chain showed up just a few times. The data belong to a study of CD8 T cells in ankylosing spondylitis. One entry per CDR3 protein results from TCRdb running MiXCR on the 5' RACE reads. The sample lists hundreds of thousands of distinct CDR3 sequences, around 20% seen once, with roughly 7.3% in the top ten. The CDR3 consists of 14 residues. Germline CDR1 is SGDLS and CDR2 is YYNGEE. V lost 0 bases and J 6 bases, leaving 12 bases between the germline ends. The source is a male donor with ankylosing spondylitis or in good health (not recorded which). The chain employs TRBV9 and TRBJ1-2; the D is unclear. Sequenced input: blood, either unsorted or a sorted T cell fraction (not recorded which). CDR3 amino acids: CASSVVAGRDGYTF. The CDR3 DNA reads TGTGCCAGCAGCGTAGTCGCCGGGAGAGATGGCTACACCTTC.